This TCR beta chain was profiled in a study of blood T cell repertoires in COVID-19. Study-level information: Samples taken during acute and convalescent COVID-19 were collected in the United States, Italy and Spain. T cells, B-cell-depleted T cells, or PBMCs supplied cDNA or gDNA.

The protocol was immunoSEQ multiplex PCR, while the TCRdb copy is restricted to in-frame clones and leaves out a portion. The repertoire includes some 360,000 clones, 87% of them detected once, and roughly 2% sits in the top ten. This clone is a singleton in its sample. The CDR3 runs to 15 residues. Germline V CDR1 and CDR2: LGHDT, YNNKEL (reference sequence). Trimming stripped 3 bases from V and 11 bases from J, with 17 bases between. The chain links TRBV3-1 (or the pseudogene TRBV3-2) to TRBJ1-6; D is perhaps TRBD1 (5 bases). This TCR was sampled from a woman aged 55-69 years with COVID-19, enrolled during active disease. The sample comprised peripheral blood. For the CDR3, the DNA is TGTGCCAGCAGCCACCTTATCGGGCCGGGGGCACCCCTCCACTTT. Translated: CASSHLIGPGAPLHF.